This T cell receptor beta chain was identified during a study of response to subunit inactivated influenza vaccine. The germline V and J ends were trimmed by 9 bases and 9 bases, with 21 bases remaining between them. Germline CDR1 and CDR2: ENHRY and SYGVKD. The length of the CDR3 is 15 residues. Via MiXCR, TCRdb re-called the RT-PCR reads, giving one row per CDR3 protein. The sample has roughly 520,000 distinct CDR3 sequences, 25% seen once; the top ten hold around 1.8%. The sequence was obtained from a man aged 45-65 years who received an inactivated influenza vaccine. The input for sequencing was CD4+ T cells sorted from PBMCs, taken about 5 days after vaccination. The chain has TRBV10-3 and TRBJ1-6; the D gene is possibly TRBD1 (5 bases). In nucleotides, the CDR3 is TGTGCCATTGGAGACCCCGCCGGGGGTTTTTCACCCCTCCACTTT. The encoded protein is CAIGDPAGGFSPLHF.